The 30 T cell receptor beta chains reported below all come from one sample, sequenced in a study of regulatory T cells in long-lasting Graves disease. Arm-PCR of CDR3 regions with iRepertoire HTBI primers generated TCR beta libraries. TCRdb reanalysed the multiplex PCR reads using MiXCR and keeps one entry per CDR3 protein. The table records some 450,000 distinct CDR3 sequences, roughly 17% of them present only once. Noted time point: newly diagnosed GD, antithyroid drugs for less than 3 months. Preparation of the TCR library used RNA extracted from PBMCs. In addition, the sample was reused for a study of T cells in Graves' hyperthyroidism and ophthalmopathy.

Sequenced here: peripheral blood mononuclear cells (PBMCs), sampled at new diagnosis, from a patient treated with antithyroid drugs. Source of these receptors: a woman in her 30s with Graves disease.

The rearrangement joins TRBV6-2 or TRBV6-3 to TRBJ2-1; D is possibly TRBD2 (5 bases). V lost 5 bases and J 4 bases, leaving 12 bases between the germline ends. Germline V gene data show CDR1 as MNHEY and CDR2 as SVGEGT. The CDR3 length is 14 residues. CDR3 nucleotides: TGTGCCAGCAGTCGCTTGAGGGATTACAATGAGCAGTTCTTC. This codes for CASSRLRDYNEQFF.

This clonotype was detected many times. This sequence joins TRBV28 and TRBJ2-3; D is perhaps TRBD1 (7 bases). The CDR3 is made up of 17 amino acids. Per the germline V gene, CDR1 is MDHEN and CDR2 is SYDVKM. V lost 3 bases and J 5 bases, leaving 21 bases between the germline ends. The CDR3 nucleotides are TGTGCCAGCAGTTTCCCCCGACAGGGCCCAGCGGGAGATACGCAGTATTTT. Its protein is CASSFPRQGPAGDTQYF.

The chain employs TRBV7-2 and TRBJ1-2, with D hard to call. Germline lookup yields CDR1 SGHTA and CDR2 FQGNSA. Trimming removed 3 bases at V and 6 bases at J, with 17 bases between. The CDR3 is 15 amino acids. CDR3 DNA: TGTGCCAGCAGCTTGGGAATCTCGAGGGATAATGGCTACACCTTC. It yields the protein CASSLGISRDNGYTF.

This clonotype was seen many times. The chain uses TRBV11-3 and TRBJ2-7, with 7 bases matching TRBD1. The CDR3 is 12 amino acids. Germline CDR1 SGHNT, CDR2 YENEEA. The J segment lost 7 bases and the V segment lost 5 bases, leaving 5 bases of the junction unmatched. The CDR3 DNA reads TGTGCCAGCAGCATAGCAGGGGGTGAGCAGTACTTC. This encodes CASSIAGGEQYF.

This chain links TRBV11-2 with TRBJ2-5; 10 bases line up with TRBD1. This CDR3 has 16 residues. Germline values: CDR1 SGHAT, CDR2 FQNNGV. Trimming cost V 1 base and J 5 bases; bases outside gene matches: 7. For the CDR3, the DNA is TGTGCCAGCAGCTTAGTGGGGGGACAGGGGTTGGAGACCCAGTACTTC. It yields the protein CASSLVGGQGLETQYF.

This clonotype occurred many times. The V call is TRBV2, the J call TRBJ2-5; 7 bases agree with TRBD2. The CDR3 has 14 residues. J gave up 2 bases and V 7 bases, and 7 bases lay outside the gene matches. The germline gives CDR1 SNHLY, CDR2 FYNNEI. The CDR3 sequence is CASKKSGTQETQYF. CDR3 DNA: TGTGCCAGCAAGAAAAGCGGGACGCAAGAGACCCAGTACTTC.

This clonotype was counted at least ten times. V is TRBV28 and J is TRBJ2-3, with TRBD2 matching over 10 bases. TRBJ2-7 explains the end of the DNA better; the J call may be wrong. This CDR3 has 14 residues. Germline V gives CDR1 MDHEN, CDR2 SYDVKM. The chain's CDR3 is CASSLGLAGEEQYF. CDR3 nucleotide sequence: TGTGCCTCTAGTTTAGGGCTAGCGGGAGAAGAGCAGTACTTC.

In its sample, this clonotype was seen a few times. This chain links TRBV5-1 with TRBJ2-1, with D possibly being TRBD2 (6 bases). V was clipped by 0 bases and J by 0 bases, with 13 bases between them. Germline CDR1 and CDR2: SGHRS and YFSETQ. This CDR3 spans 17 amino acids. This chain's CDR3 is CASSLEGSGSSYNEQFF. The CDR3 DNA reads as TGCGCCAGCAGCTTGGAGGGTTCCGGGAGCTCCTACAATGAGCAGTTCTTC.

The sample holds many counts of this clonotype. The chain couples TRBV28 to TRBJ1-1; D ambiguous. The CDR3 consists of 13 residues. Trimming cost V 3 bases and J 3 bases, with 8 bases left between them. Germline CDR1 MDHEN, CDR2 SYDVKM. Here the CDR3 DNA reads TGTGCCAGCAGTTTCCGCCGGTACACTGAAGCTTTCTTT. This encodes CASSFRRYTEAFF.

Here the CDR3 reads CASSWILGETGPTEAFF. CDR3 DNA: TGCGCCAGCAGCTGGATCTTGGGGGAAACAGGTCCCACTGAAGCTTTCTTT. The V and J genes are TRBV4-1 and TRBJ1-1; possibly TRBD1 for D (5 bases). V was cut by 5 bases and J by 4 bases, with 23 bases left in between. The germline V gene encodes CDR1 MGHRA and CDR2 YSYEKL. The CDR3 loop spans 17 amino acids.

Turning to this clonotype: Given a much more abundant clone one base away, this may be a read error. J is TRBJ2-5 and V is TRBV5-4; D perhaps matches TRBD1 (6 bases). CDR1 and CDR2 from the germline V gene are SGHNT and YYREEE (reference sequence). The CDR3 contains 16 residues. DNA of the CDR3: TGTGCCAGCAGACCCGGCAGGGGAGTGTACCAAGAGACCCAGTGCTTC. It encodes CASRPGRGVYQETQCF.

This clonotype is categorized as medium-sized. The V call is TRBV3-1, the J call TRBJ1-1; D ambiguous. This CDR3 region has 14 residues. CDR1 is LGHDT, CDR2 YNNKEL, per germline (reference sequence). V lost 3 bases and J 3 bases, leaving 11 bases between the germline ends. CDR3 sequence (DNA): TGTGCCAGCAGCCACCTGCCAGGATACACTGAAGCTTTCTTT. As protein: CASSHLPGYTEAFF. Complete variable domain (other parts from reference TRBV3-1 and TRBJ1-1): DTAVSQTPKYLVTQMGNDKSIKCEQNLGHDTMYWYKQDSKKFLKIMFSYNNKELIINETVPNRFSPKSPDKAHLNLHINSLELGDSAVYFCASSHLPGYTEAFFGQGTRLTVV.

This clonotype was detected many times. The rearrangement links TRBV6-4 to TRBJ2-2; D is uncertain. Germline-derived CDR1 and CDR2 are MRHNA and SNTAGT. The CDR3 consists of 14 residues. V lost 0 bases to trimming and J lost 6 bases, with 8 bases between them. The CDR3 sequence is CASSDSGSAGELFF. DNA of the CDR3: TGTGCCAGCAGTGACTCAGGGTCGGCCGGGGAGCTGTTTTTT.

The sample holds a few counts of this clonotype. V and J are TRBV6-9 and TRBJ1-5; no firm D call. The V gene's germline CDR1 is MNHGY and CDR2 SVAAGI. The CDR3 length is 14 residues. V lost 3 bases to trimming and J lost 2 bases, with 8 bases between them. For the CDR3, the DNA is TGTGCCAGCAGTTACATCGGAGGCAATCAGCCCCAGCATTTT. Translated, it gives CASSYIGGNQPQHF.

This clonotype was seen a handful of times. The rearrangement links TRBV18 to TRBJ2-7, with TRBD1 identical over 8 bases. There are 15 residues in the CDR3. From germline, CDR1 is KGHSH and CDR2 LQKENI. Unmatched junction bases numbered 9, after V lost 3 bases and J lost 5 bases. The CDR3 nucleotides read TGTGCCAGCTCACCTTCGCCCGGACAGGGCCACGAGCAGTACTTC. Encoded protein: CASSPSPGQGHEQYF.

DNA of the CDR3: TGTGCCAGCGAGTTACTTGGCAGACGGACTGAAGCTTTCTTT. Protein product: CASELLGRRTEAFF. The chain joins TRBV7-2 to TRBJ1-1; no clear D. CDR1 is SGHTA and CDR2 is FQGNSA in the germline V gene. CDR3 length: 14 residues. V lost 8 bases to trimming and J lost 5 bases, with 18 bases between them.

This clonotype was seen a handful of times. The rearrangement joins TRBV5-1 to TRBJ1-2; D unresolved. Germline loops: CDR1 SGHRS, CDR2 YFSETQ. The CDR3 is 17 residues long. Trimming removed 3 bases from V and 5 bases from J, with 23 bases in between. CDR3 coding DNA: TGCGCCAGCAGCTGGACTTTATATGCCCCAGACTCGTATGGCTACACCTTC. This translates into CASSWTLYAPDSYGYTF.

Remarks on this clonotype: A read error may explain this, as a much larger clone is one base away. The chain links TRBV7-3 to TRBJ2-6; tentative D call: TRBD2 (6 bases). Germline V lookup: CDR1 SGHTA, CDR2 FQGTGA. CDR3 length: 17 residues. The CDR3 protein is CASSSPGSNSGANGLTF. CDR3 nucleotides: TGTGCCAGCAGCTCCCCCGGGAGTAACTCTGGGGCCAACGGCCTGACTTTC.

In the case of this clonotype: Since a much larger clone is just one base distant, this may be a read error. The genes are TRBV7-2 and TRBJ1-2; perhaps TRBD1 as D (5 bases). CDR1 is SGHTA, CDR2 FQGNSA, per germline. Trimming took off 4 bases at V and 2 bases at J, with 11 bases between the two ends. The CDR3 totals 14 residues. The DNA for the CDR3 is TGTGCCAGCAGCTGGGGGAAGCCCAACTATGGCTACACCTTC. It specifies CASSWGKPNYGYTF.

This chain uses TRBV7-2 with TRBJ2-1; no clear D. Trimming cost V 1 base and J 7 bases, with 8 bases left between them. The CDR3 consists of 13 residues. Germline lookup yields CDR1 SGHTA and CDR2 FQGNSA. CDR3 sequence reads: CASSLVPRNEQFF. CDR3 DNA sequence: TGTGCCAGCAGCTTAGTTCCTAGGAATGAGCAGTTCTTC.

This clonotype was detected ten times or more. The chain uses TRBV13 and TRBJ1-3; 7 nucleotides line up with TRBD1. Losses at the gene ends were 5 bases for V and 0 bases for J; bases not matched to a gene: 7. Germline V gives CDR1 PRHDT, CDR2 FYEKMQ (reference sequence). This CDR3 contains 16 residues. The chain's CDR3 is CASSERTGGSGNTIYF. CDR3 in DNA: TGTGCCAGCAGCGAACGGACAGGAGGCTCTGGAAACACCATATATTTT.

The V call is TRBV4-3, the J call TRBJ2-5, with 9 bases that match TRBD2. J lost 5 bases, V lost 1 base, and 2 bases had no gene match. CDR3 length: 14 residues. Germline CDR1 LGHNA, CDR2 YSLEER. CDR3 amino acids: CASSQGGRAETQYF. CDR3 in DNA: TGCGCCAGCAGCCAAGGCGGGAGGGCCGAGACCCAGTACTTC.

This clonotype came up many times. This sequence joins TRBV27 and TRBJ1-1; D ambiguous. Deletions cut 5 bases from V and 5 bases from J, with 12 bases between. CDR1 is MNHEY, CDR2 SMNVEV, per germline (reference sequence). This CDR3 comprises 13 residues. CDR3 sequence reads: CASSPPGRTEAFF. In DNA, the CDR3 is TGTGCCAGCAGTCCACCCGGACGGACTGAAGCTTTCTTT.

This clonotype was counted at least ten times. The genes are TRBV6-1 and TRBJ2-7; 8 bases line up with TRBD2. V lost 7 bases, J lost 5 bases, and 10 bases stayed unmatched. The germline CDR1 and CDR2 sequences are MNHNS and SASEGT. CDR3 size: 14 residues. The CDR3 DNA reads as TGTGCCAGCACCATCAGCGGGAGAAGAAACGAGCAGTACTTC. It is translated as CASTISGRRNEQYF.

This clonotype was seen a few times. The chain joins TRBV29-1 to TRBJ2-7; D could derive from TRBD1 or TRBD2 (7 bases each). V was trimmed by 6 bases and J by 0 bases, leaving 12 bases between them. The CDR3 is 13 amino acids. Germline loops: CDR1 SQVTM, CDR2 ANQGSEA. The CDR3 DNA follows: TGCAGCGTAGGGGGGGACAGCTCCTACGAGCAGTACTTC. It yields the protein CSVGGDSSYEQYF.

In this sample, this clonotype turned up many times. The J gene is TRBJ1-5, the V gene TRBV28; the match to TRBD1 covers 9 bases. J gave up 0 bases and V 3 bases, and 9 bases lay outside the gene matches. Germline V gene data show CDR1 as MDHEN and CDR2 as SYDVKM. The CDR3 spans 18 residues. The CDR3 DNA follows: TGTGCCAGCAGTTTTGGTCTGGGACAGGGTTATAGCAATCAGCCCCAGCATTTT. Encoded protein: CASSFGLGQGYSNQPQHF.

This clonotype was counted between two and nine times. The genes are TRBV7-2 and TRBJ2-3; TRBD1 or TRBD2 may be the D gene (6 bases each). Trimming removed 1 base at V and 4 bases at J, with 9 bases between. The CDR3 sequence is 14 residues long. Per the germline V gene, CDR1 is SGHTA and CDR2 is FQGNSA. In DNA form, the CDR3 reads TGTGCCAGCAGCTTAGGGAGGGGGGCAGATACGCAGTATTTT. Translating gives CASSLGRGADTQYF.

This clonotype was seen a handful of times. The gene calls are TRBV27 and TRBJ2-1, with 9 bases lining up with TRBD2. The V gene end was trimmed by 4 bases and the J gene end by 1 base; junction bases not matched to a gene: 5. The CDR3 has 16 residues. The V gene's germline CDR1 is MNHEY and CDR2 SMNVEV (reference sequence). DNA of the CDR3: TGTGCCAGCAGTTCCTCGCGGGAGGGGTCCTACAATGAGCAGTTCTTC. Amino acids: CASSSSREGSYNEQFF.

This clonotype was observed a few times. The chain employs TRBV7-9 and TRBJ1-6; D not resolved. This CDR3 has 15 residues. CDR1 is SEHNR and CDR2 is FQNEAQ in the germline V gene (reference sequence). V was pared by 4 bases and J by 4 bases, with 11 bases between. The CDR3, as DNA: TGTGCCAGCAGCTACATCGCCCCTTATAATTCACCCCTCCACTTT. Amino acid sequence: CASSYIAPYNSPLHF.

There are a few counts of this clonotype. The rearrangement joins TRBV5-6 to TRBJ2-7, with D unclear. Germline V gene sequence: CDR1 SGHDT, CDR2 YYEEEE. The germline V and J ends were trimmed by 4 bases and 3 bases, with 20 bases remaining between them. The CDR3 is made up of 16 amino acids. CDR3 protein: CASSLFRRPSHYEQYF. CDR3 DNA sequence: TGTGCCAGCAGCCTTTTCCGGCGGCCCAGCCACTACGAGCAGTACTTC.